Listed here are 11 T cell receptor beta chains from one sample, sequenced in a study of cytomegalovirus exposure and HLA in healthy donors. PCR used 60 Vbeta primers and 13 Jbeta primers. Only in-frame clones appear in the TCRdb table, and some are missing; sequencing was by immunoSEQ multiplex PCR. Here the sample spans about 120,000 clones, approximately 17% being singletons. Sequencing was done on a sample of PBMCs. The receptors were sampled from a female donor in good health and CMV-seropositive.

In this sample, this clone turned up a few times. The chain links TRBV9 to TRBJ1-2; D possibly corresponds to TRBD1 (6 bases). The germline CDR1 and CDR2 sequences are SGDLS and YYNGEE. V lost 4 bases, J lost 5 bases, and 15 bases lay in between. CDR3 length: 14 residues. The CDR3 coding sequence is TGTGCCAGCAGCAGAGGCCGACAGGAGTATGGCTACACCTTC. It codes for CASSRGRQEYGYTF.

The rearrangement uses TRBV5-1 and TRBJ2-1; 9 bases fit TRBD2. Germline V gene data show CDR1 as SGHRS and CDR2 as YFSETQ. The V segment lost 6 bases and the J segment 7 bases; nucleotides outside the gene matches: 14. CDR3 length: 16 residues. The CDR3: CASTLSSGSIGNEQFF. DNA for the CDR3: TGCGCCAGCACCCTTAGTAGCGGGAGTATCGGGAATGAGCAGTTCTTC.

The J gene is TRBJ2-2, the V gene TRBV5-1; 11 bases match TRBD2. Germline trimming cut 3 bases from V and 15 bases from J; bases unmatched to any gene: 13. The CDR3 has 15 amino acids. Per the germline V gene, CDR1 is SGHRS and CDR2 is YFSETQ. The CDR3 nucleotides read TGCGCCAGCAGCTCCGGGACTAGCGGTCCCCAAGGAGTGTTTTTT. Protein: CASSSGTSGPQGVFF.

CDR3: CASSVTTDRDNTEAFF. In DNA form, the CDR3 reads TGTGCCAGCAGCGTAACAACGGACAGGGACAACACTGAAGCTTTCTTT. This chain uses TRBV9 with TRBJ1-1, with 8 bases lining up with TRBD1. V lost 1 base and J lost 2; bases outside the gene matches: 7. Germline CDR1 is SGDLS and CDR2 is YYNGEE. The CDR3 runs 16 residues.

The chain recombines TRBV11-2 with TRBJ2-7, with TRBD2 matching over 10 bases. The J segment lost 1 base and the V segment lost 7 bases, leaving 4 bases of the junction unmatched. CDR1 is SGHAT, CDR2 FQNNGV, per germline. This CDR3 is 14 amino acids long. The CDR3 reads CASKERGGSYEQYF. The CDR3 bases are TGTGCCAGCAAAGAGCGGGGGGGATCCTACGAGCAGTACTTC.

The chain has TRBV10-3 and TRBJ1-4, with D possibly being TRBD1 (6 bases). The germline CDR1 and CDR2 sequences are ENHRY and SYGVKD. Trimming left V 8 bases short and J 3 bases short, with 13 bases between. This CDR3 region has 14 residues. The CDR3 is CAIGGATPNEKLFF. In nucleotides, the CDR3 is TGTGCCATCGGGGGCGCGACTCCTAATGAAAAACTGTTTTTT.

This clone was detected a few times. This chain links TRBV6-1 with TRBJ2-7; D gene ambiguous. Trimming cost V 1 base and J 4 bases, with 14 bases left between them. Per germline, CDR1 MNHNS and CDR2 SASEGT. The CDR3 is 15 amino acids. The CDR3 loop is CASSEGPTPSYEQYF. CDR3 bases: TGTGCCAGCAGTGAAGGTCCGACTCCCTCGTACGAGCAGTACTTC.

The V and J genes are TRBV7-9 and TRBJ1-1; D unclear. V shed 3 bases and J shed 4 bases, with 12 bases lying between them. The CDR3 totals 14 residues. Germline lookup yields CDR1 SEHNR and CDR2 FQNEAQ (reference sequence). Written as DNA, the CDR3 is TGTGCCAGCAGCTTTATGGGCAGGATCACTGAAGCTTTCTTT. Its protein product is CASSFMGRITEAFF.

J is TRBJ2-1 and V is TRBV14; D is perhaps TRBD2 (6 bases). The V end was cut by 3 bases, the J end by 5 bases, with 14 bases between. Germline V lookup: CDR1 SGHDN, CDR2 FVKESK. The CDR3 covers 15 residues. CDR3 DNA sequence: TGTGCCAGCAGCCATCGGCTAGCGACCCACAATGAGCAGTTCTTC. Protein product: CASSHRLATHNEQFF.

The chain recombines TRBV6-1 with TRBJ1-4, with D possibly TRBD1 on 6 matching bases. The CDR3 is 15 amino acids. Germline assignment: CDR1 MNHNS and CDR2 SASEGT. V was trimmed by 2 bases and J by 4 bases, leaving 11 bases between them. The CDR3 region has the DNA TGTGCCAGCAGTGAAAGGACAGCCTTTAATGAAAAACTGTTTTTT. This encodes CASSERTAFNEKLFF.

CDR3 bases: TGTGCCAGCAGCTTAGTTAGCGACCTCTATGGCTACACCTTC. Translated, it gives CASSLVSDLYGYTF. The rearrangement links TRBV7-9 to TRBJ1-2; D remains ambiguous. Germline V gene data show CDR1 as SEHNR and CDR2 as FQNEAQ (reference sequence). The CDR3 loop spans 14 amino acids. Trimming pared 1 base from V and 4 bases from J, leaving 10 bases between.